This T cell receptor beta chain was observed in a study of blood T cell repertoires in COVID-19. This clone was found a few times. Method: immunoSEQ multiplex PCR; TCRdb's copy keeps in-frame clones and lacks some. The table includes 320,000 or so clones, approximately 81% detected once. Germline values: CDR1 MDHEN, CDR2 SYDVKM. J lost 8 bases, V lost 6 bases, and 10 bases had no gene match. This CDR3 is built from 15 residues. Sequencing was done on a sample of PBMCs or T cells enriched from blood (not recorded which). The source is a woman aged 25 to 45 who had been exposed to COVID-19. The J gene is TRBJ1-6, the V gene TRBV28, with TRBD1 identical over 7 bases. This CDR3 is CASRPGTDSYSPLHF. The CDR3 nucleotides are TGTGCCAGCAGGCCCGGGACAGACTCGTATTCACCCCTCCACTTT.